The entry that follows covers one TCR beta chain sequence. The clone's antigen remains unknown. No base quality values were provided; no much bigger clone lies one nucleotide off. The method behind the library was 5' RACE. The data were produced on an Illumina HiSeq 2000. A universal primer binding site was added through template switching, and the final cDNA carried a unique molecular identifier so that TCR cDNA molecules could be counted accurately. First-strand cDNA for TCR alpha and beta chains was synthesized from specific primers in the conserved constant-segment region. To control for contamination, every cDNA library was double barcoded, receiving both a SMART-Mk sample barcode and Illumina barcodes. TruSeq adapter sequences and Illumina sample barcodes were added in two successive PCR steps. TCR alpha and beta cDNA libraries were sequenced on the Illumina HiSeq platform with custom primers. The published analysis was carried out like this. MiGEC was used to process raw reads and extract unique molecular identifiers, and MiXCR was used to find CDR3 positions. Recombination models were inferred per individual with the repgenHMM and IGoR tools using an EM algorithm. The analysis of shared clonotypes was done with the tcR package in R, with sharing normalized by the product of cloneset sizes. Out-of-frame nonproductive sequences were analyzed to study raw recombination free of thymic and clonal selection effects. TCRdb handled the public reads itself, with Q25 trimming in fastp and clone calling in MiXCR, and kept productive beta chains. Rows merge per CDR3 protein into single entries with the most common DNA and genes. It is TCRdb's table, rather than the study itself, that gives the V and J calls and clone size. The sample records approximately 600,000 distinct CDR3 sequences, around 9.6% of which are singletons. The ten most abundant clones make up roughly 3% of the sample.

The source of the sample is a study of identical twins (TCRdb year 2016). Background on the whole study: The study deep-sequenced TCR alpha and beta repertoires from monozygotic twins, unrelated adults of various ages and cord blood to test whether fetal clonotypes persist. To rule out contamination, replicate twin experiments were performed at different times with different library preparation protocols. Summary of the overall study and its limitations: Invariant T cells such as MAIT and iNKT could partly confound zero-insertion analyses, although diverse VJ usage argued against such confounding for most clonotypes. Because the same donors could not be followed over many years, the conclusions relied on cross-sectional statistical analysis. The excess sharing between twins in beta out-of-frame sequences was weaker because fewer shared sequences reduced the signal-to-noise ratio. Fewer insertions were carried by abundant cord blood beta clonotypes; a weaker similar trend was observed in young adult naive repertoires, while no such trend was observed in memory repertoires. In monozygotic twins, out-of-frame TCR alpha sharing was systematically underestimated by recombination models, although the models agreed with sharing between unrelated individuals. Compared with coincidental sharing between unrelated individuals, out-of-frame TCR alpha sequences shared between twins had an excess of sequences with low generation probability.

CDR1 is given as KGHDR and CDR2 as SFDVKD, both from the germline V gene. Counted from cysteine to phenylalanine, this CDR3 has 14 amino acids. The entry retains the CDR3 DNA only, 42 bases that are in frame from base 1. Here V drops 3 bases and J drops 8 bases, and the junction holds 5 bases not matched to any gene. All donors were healthy Caucasians. Three pairs of female monozygotic twins, all aged roughly 18 to 29 years, made up the twin cohort. The RNA used for TCR libraries was isolated from peripheral blood mononuclear cells. The data also belong to a second study, concerning yellow fever vaccine responses in identical twins. The second publication reports: The T cell response to vaccination in identical twins was reported by the authors to appear partly convergent and partly personalized. Focusing on identical twins, the study followed the T cell clones that responded to the vaccine, and did so with precision.

Sequences were obtained from PBMCs. The source is a woman aged 18 to 35 in good health. The chain was built from TRBV24-1 and TRBJ2-1; the central 8 bases match TRBD1. The DNA sequence is TGTGCCACCAGTGATCCCAGGGGGCTCGATGAGCAGTTCTTC. Translation gives CATSDPRGLDEQFF.